Below are 24 T cell receptor beta chains sequenced from a single sample in a study of persistence of HIV-infected CD4 T cells. These receptors have no identified antigens. Sequencing used immunoSEQ version 4 in survey mode. The table came from immunoSEQ multiplex PCR; TCRdb's copy has only in-frame clones and leaves some out. The sample carries tens of thousands of clones, about 80% recorded once. Lysates of CMV-infected fibroblasts at around 9.9 ug/mL stimulated these cells. CD40L/CD69 double-negative CD45RO-high memory CD4+ T cells were collected. This specimen was CD4+ T cells sorted from PBMCs after 18-hour stimulation, taken from a patient who received antiretroviral therapy. Receptor source: an adult man with HIV who was CMV-seropositive.

This rearrangement joins TRBV27 to TRBJ1-5; D gene uncertain. V was pared by 4 bases and J by 0 bases, with 10 bases between. Per the germline V gene, CDR1 is MNHEY and CDR2 is SMNVEV (reference sequence). The length of the CDR3 is 15 residues. CDR3 protein: CASSSRAPSNQPQHF. The CDR3, as DNA: TGTGCCAGCAGTTCAAGGGCGCCTAGCAATCAGCCCCAGCATTTT.

This sequence joins TRBV14 and TRBJ1-6; 9 bases line up with TRBD1. The CDR3 is 16 residues long. CDR1 SGHDN and CDR2 FVKESK come from the germline V gene. V lost 3 bases to trimming and J lost 10 bases; unmatched junction nucleotides: 10. The CDR3 sequence is CASSHIAGTGRSPLHF. CDR3 sequence (DNA): TGTGCCAGCAGCCATATCGCCGGGACAGGGCGATCACCCCTCCACTTT.

This chain links TRBV9 with TRBJ1-3; unclear D gene. The V end was cut by 4 bases, the J end by 0 bases, with 11 bases between. The length of the CDR3 is 15 residues. The germline V gene encodes CDR1 SGDLS and CDR2 YYNGEE. Here the CDR3 DNA reads TGTGCCAGCAGCTGGACGGCCGACTCTGGAAACACCATATATTTT. The encoded protein is CASSWTADSGNTIYF.

The V and J genes are TRBV4-3 and TRBJ1-2; D remains unclear. CDR1 is LGHNA, CDR2 YSLEER, per germline. There are 16 residues in the CDR3. Trimming left V 4 bases short and J 1 base short, with 16 bases between. The CDR3 region is CASSPRNSRLNYGYTF. CDR3 bases: TGCGCCAGCAGCCCACGTAATTCACGTCTTAACTATGGCTACACCTTC.

V gene TRBV10-2 combines with J gene TRBJ1-5; D uncertain. Germline CDR1 WSHSY, CDR2 SAAADI. The CDR3 runs 14 residues. V was pared by 5 bases and J by 1 base, with 9 bases between. CDR3 loop: CASSNGQSNQPQHF. Written as DNA, the CDR3 is TGCGCCAGCAGTAACGGGCAGAGCAATCAGCCCCAGCATTTT.

This chain uses TRBV18 with TRBJ2-2; tentatively, D is TRBD1 (6 bases). CDR3 size: 16 residues. CDR1 is KGHSH, CDR2 LQKENI, per germline. V shed 2 bases and J shed 3 bases, with 13 bases lying between them. The DNA of the CDR3 is TGTGCCAGCTCACCAACAGGGAAACGGGACACCGGGGAGCTGTTTTTT. It specifies CASSPTGKRDTGELFF. Using reference TRBV18 and TRBJ2-2 for the parts outside the CDR3, the full variable domain is NAGVMQNPRHLVRRRGQEARLRCSPMKGHSHVYWYRQLPEEGLKFMVYLQKENIIDESGMPKERFSAEFPKEGPSILRIQQVVRGDSAAYFCASSPTGKRDTGELFFGEGSRLTVL.

V gene TRBV19 combines with J gene TRBJ1-3; D is perhaps TRBD1 (5 bases). The CDR3 is 14 amino acids. In germline, CDR1 is LNHDA, CDR2 SQIVND (reference sequence). Trimming removed 7 bases from V and 3 bases from J, with 13 bases in between. CDR3 sequence (DNA): TGTGCCAGTAATCGGGGGGTGCGTGGAAACACCATATATTTT. Encoded protein: CASNRGVRGNTIYF. The whole variable domain, filled in from reference TRBV19 and TRBJ1-3, reads DGGITQSPKYLFRKEGQNVTLSCEQNLNHDAMYWYRQDPGQGLRLIYYSQIVNDFQKGDIAEGYSVSREKKESFPLTVTSAQKNPTAFYLCASNRGVRGNTIYFGEGSWLTVV.

The chain combines TRBV5-1 with TRBJ1-3; a possible D gene is TRBD1 (5 bases). The germline V and J ends were trimmed by 3 bases and 2 bases, with 12 bases remaining between them. The CDR3 runs to 15 residues. The V gene's germline CDR1 is SGHRS and CDR2 YFSETQ. The CDR3 loop is CASSSHGGAGNTIYF. CDR3 bases: TGCGCCAGCAGCTCCCATGGAGGGGCTGGAAACACCATATATTTT.

The genes are TRBV6-1 and TRBJ1-3, with D hard to call. V lost 4 bases to trimming and J lost 0 bases, with 13 bases between them. Looked up from germline, CDR1 is MNHNS and CDR2 is SASEGT. The CDR3 is 16 amino acids. The chain's CDR3 is CASSAYVGSSGNTIYF. The CDR3 DNA is TGTGCCAGCAGTGCCTATGTGGGTTCCTCTGGAAACACCATATATTTT.

This chain uses TRBV18 with TRBJ2-3; D is ambiguous. V was shortened by 4 bases and J by 3 bases, with 5 bases between the two germline ends. This CDR3 contains 12 residues. The germline V gene has CDR1 KGHSH and CDR2 LQKENI. CDR3 amino acids: CASSLVTDTQYF. CDR3 in DNA: TGTGCCAGCTCACTAGTTACAGATACGCAGTATTTT.

The count of this clone is one. This chain connects TRBV18 to TRBJ2-5; tentatively, D is TRBD1 (5 bases). CDR3 length equals 14 residues. V was shortened by 4 bases and J by 1 base, with 10 bases between the two germline ends. Germline CDR1 and CDR2: KGHSH and LQKENI. The CDR3, as DNA: TGTGCCAGCTCACACGGTCAGGGCCAAGAGACCCAGTACTTC. Protein: CASSHGQGQETQYF.

J is TRBJ1-4 and V is TRBV18; no reliable D call. The V and J ends lost 2 bases and 7 bases respectively, with 20 bases between them. Germline V gene lookup returns CDR1 KGHSH and CDR2 LQKENI. CDR3 length equals 17 residues. The DNA for the CDR3 is TGTGCCAGCTCACCAGCAGAAGGCCGCTATCTTGGTGAAAAACTGTTTTTT. Translating gives CASSPAEGRYLGEKLFF.

The genes are TRBV11-2 and TRBJ1-5; possible D gene TRBD1, 6 bases. Germline CDR1 SGHAT, CDR2 FQNNGV. Trimming cost V 5 bases and J 5 bases, with 10 bases left between them. CDR3 length equals 13 residues. The CDR3 loop is CASSRGPDQPQHF. CDR3 nucleotide sequence: TGTGCCAGCAGCCGGGGGCCGGATCAGCCCCAGCATTTT.

The V gene is TRBV27, the J gene TRBJ1-5; D is undetermined. V lost 6 bases, J lost 3 bases, and 12 bases lay in between. Germline V gives CDR1 MNHEY, CDR2 SMNVEV (reference sequence). CDR3 length: 14 amino acids. The CDR3 nucleotides are TGTGCCAGCAGGTCCGGGTCACTCAATCAGCCCCAGCATTTT. Its protein is CASRSGSLNQPQHF.

The chain couples TRBV27 to TRBJ2-1, with TRBD2 identical over 10 bases. The CDR3 is made up of 16 amino acids. Germline loops: CDR1 MNHEY, CDR2 SMNVEV (reference sequence). V was pared by 2 bases and J by 4 bases, with 5 bases of the junction left unmatched. CDR3 nucleotide sequence: TGTGCCAGCAGTTTAACCCTAGCGGGGGCATACAATGAGCAGTTCTTC. Its translation: CASSLTLAGAYNEQFF.

V and J are TRBV10-3 and TRBJ1-1; a weak D match, TRBD1 (6 bases). The germline CDR1 and CDR2 sequences are ENHRY and SYGVKD. The CDR3 is made up of 14 amino acids. V was clipped by 7 bases and J by 4 bases, with 16 bases between them. CDR3 coding DNA: TGTGCCATCACCACAGGGTCTCGAGCCACTGAAGCTTTCTTT. Translation gives CAITTGSRATEAFF.

This clone was recorded a few times. V usage is TRBV7-6 and J usage is TRBJ1-3, with 10 positions matching TRBD1. J was trimmed by 9 bases and V by 6 bases; bases with no gene match: 8. The V gene's germline CDR1 is SGHVS and CDR2 FNYEAQ. This CDR3 has 14 amino acids. The CDR3 sequence is CASRGGQGPGTIYF. The CDR3 coding sequence is TGTGCCAGCAGGGGGGGACAGGGGCCAGGCACCATATATTTT.

In its sample, this clone was seen a few times. The rearrangement joins TRBV14 to TRBJ1-2; D is unclear. V dropped 0 bases and J dropped 5 bases, with 13 bases sitting between them. The germline gives CDR1 SGHDN, CDR2 FVKESK. CDR3 length: 15 amino acids. The CDR3 nucleotides are TGTGCCAGCAGCCAAGAGGCTGGCCGAGGGTATGGCTACACCTTC. It translates to CASSQEAGRGYGYTF. Drawing the rest from reference TRBV14 and TRBJ1-2, the complete variable domain is EAGVTQFPSHSVIEKGQTVTLRCDPISGHDNLYWYRRVMGKEIKFLLHFVKESKQDESGMPNNRFLAERTGGTYSTLKVQPAELEDSGVYFCASSQEAGRGYGYTFGSGTRLTVV.

This clone was recorded only once. The J gene is TRBJ1-1, the V gene TRBV18; no clear D gene. This CDR3 is 15 amino acids long. In germline, CDR1 is KGHSH, CDR2 LQKENI. The V gene lost 3 bases and the J gene lost 3 bases, with 14 bases spanning the gap. This chain's CDR3 is CASSPQGFGDTEAFF. The CDR3 bases are TGTGCCAGCTCACCGCAAGGGTTCGGGGACACTGAAGCTTTCTTT.

This chain connects TRBV5-5 to TRBJ1-5, with 7 bases aligning to TRBD1. Germline lookup yields CDR1 SGHKS and CDR2 YYEKEE (reference sequence). The CDR3 is 16 amino acids. V trimming: 2 bases; J trimming: 6 bases; junction bases outside the gene matches: 11. The CDR3 protein is CASSLGGGVQIQPQHF. The DNA for the CDR3 is TGTGCCAGCAGCTTAGGAGGGGGCGTACAAATTCAGCCCCAGCATTTT.

This chain joins TRBV9 and TRBJ2-1; 9 nucleotides agree with TRBD2. This CDR3 comprises 16 residues. The V segment lost 0 bases and the J segment 7 bases; nucleotides outside the gene matches: 8. Germline loops: CDR1 SGDLS, CDR2 YYNGEE. The CDR3 loop is CASSVVSGSVWNEQFF. The DNA for the CDR3 is TGTGCCAGCAGCGTAGTTAGCGGGAGCGTGTGGAATGAGCAGTTCTTC. Full variable domain (outside the CDR3, taken from reference TRBV9 and TRBJ2-1): DSGVTQTPKHLITATGQRVTLRCSPRSGDLSVYWYQQSLDQGLQFLIQYYNGEERAKGNILERFSAQQFPDLHSELNLSSLELGDSALYFCASSVVSGSVWNEQFFGPGTRLTVL.

The chain couples TRBV6-5 to TRBJ1-5; a weak D match, TRBD1 (6 bases). The germline CDR1 and CDR2 sequences are MNHEY and SVGAGI. The V and J ends lost 7 bases and 4 bases respectively, with 14 bases between them. CDR3 length: 14 amino acids. Here the CDR3 reads CASNPTGPNQPQHF. The CDR3 nucleotides are TGTGCCAGCAATCCGACAGGACCGAATCAGCCCCAGCATTTT.

This clone was detected a few times. The chain carries TRBV6-5 and TRBJ2-7; D is tentatively TRBD1 or TRBD2 (5 bases each). From germline, CDR1 is MNHEY and CDR2 SVGAGI. The CDR3 has 13 residues. With 6 bases removed from V and 0 bases from J, the gap between germline ends came to 9 bases. The CDR3 DNA sequence: TGTGCCAGCAGACCCGGGACCTCCTACGAGCAGTACTTC. Its translation: CASRPGTSYEQYF.

This chain links TRBV11-2 with TRBJ1-1; D uncertain. The CDR3 runs to 14 residues. Per germline, CDR1 SGHAT and CDR2 FQNNGV. The germline V and J ends were trimmed by 1 base and 5 bases, with 11 bases remaining between them. The CDR3 nucleotides are TGTGCCAGCAGCTTAGGTACCGTCCGTACTGAAGCTTTCTTT. Translation gives CASSLGTVRTEAFF.